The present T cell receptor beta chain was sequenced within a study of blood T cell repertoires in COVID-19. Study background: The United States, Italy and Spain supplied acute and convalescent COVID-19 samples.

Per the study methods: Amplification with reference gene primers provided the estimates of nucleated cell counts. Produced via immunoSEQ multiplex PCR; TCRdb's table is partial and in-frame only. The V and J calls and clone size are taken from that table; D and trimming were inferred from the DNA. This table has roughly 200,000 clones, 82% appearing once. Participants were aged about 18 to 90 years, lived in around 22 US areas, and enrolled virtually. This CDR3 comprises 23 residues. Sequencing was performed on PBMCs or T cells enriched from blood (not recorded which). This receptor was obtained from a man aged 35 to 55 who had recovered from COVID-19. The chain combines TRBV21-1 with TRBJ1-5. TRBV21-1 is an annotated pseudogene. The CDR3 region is CASSKEKLPGCGEVVYSNQPQHF. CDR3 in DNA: TGTGCCAGCAGCAAAGAGAAATTGCCCGGTTGTGGCGAGGTCGTTTATAGCAATCAGCCCCAGCATTTT.